This T cell receptor beta chain was sequenced for a study of Graves' ophthalmopathy and Graves' hyperthyroidism. Looking at the study overall: Blood was drawn at initial diagnosis, before any treatment.

Notes on this clonotype: What it binds is not known.

RNA transcripts were the template, and TCR beta CDR3 regions were amplified from them. The first round was an RT-PCR with HTBI primers, and the second round was a multiplex PCR. TCRdb re-called the multiplex PCR reads with MiXCR, one entry per CDR3 protein. This sample has about 400,000 distinct CDR3 sequences, with 20% to 25% found just once. Study-wide findings and caveats: The model flagged ophthalmopathy progression at roughly 71% sensitivity and under 75% specificity. With just under 90% sensitivity and roughly 77% specificity, a 13-signature model separated ophthalmopathy from stable hyperthyroidism.

The V gene end was trimmed by 3 bases and the J gene end by 0 bases; junction bases not matched to a gene: 8. Germline V gives CDR1 MDHEN, CDR2 SYDVKM. This CDR3 region has 18 residues. Exclusion covered patients with other autoimmune diseases or uncontrolled infections (as well as pregnancy or lactation). This chain joins TRBV28 and TRBJ2-2, with 9 bases identical to TRBD2. The sequencing sample was made of peripheral blood. The receptor's source is a woman aged 18 to 35 with stable Graves' hyperthyroidism. CDR3 residues: CASSFPPGGRANTGELFF. CDR3 nucleotide sequence: TGTGCCAGCAGTTTCCCGCCGGGCGGGAGGGCGAACACCGGGGAGCTGTTTTTT.